This entry lists 27 T cell receptor beta chains sequenced from one sample in a study of early T cells in non-severe SARS-CoV-2 infection. Via MiXCR, TCRdb re-called the 5' RACE reads, giving one row per CDR3 protein. The repertoire holds over 30,000 distinct CDR3 sequences, roughly 5.7% seen once, with approximately 6.9% in the top ten. Sequencing was performed on whole blood. These receptors came from an adult who was a healthcare worker with PCR-confirmed SARS-CoV-2 infection or an uninfected control (not recorded which).

This clonotype was picked up many times. This sequence joins TRBV5-5 and TRBJ1-2; D is uncertain. V was clipped by 2 bases and J by 0 bases, with 11 bases between them. The CDR3 contains 15 residues. Per the germline V gene, CDR1 is SGHKS and CDR2 is YYEKEE (reference sequence). The CDR3 spells CASSLGGPANYGYTF. The CDR3 coding sequence is TGTGCCAGCAGCTTAGGAGGGCCGGCTAACTATGGCTACACCTTC. The full variable domain, its missing parts supplied by reference TRBV5-5 and TRBJ1-2, is DAGVTQSPTHLIKTRGQQVTLRCSPISGHKSVSWYQQVLGQGPQFIFQYYEKEERGRGNFPDRFSARQFPNYSSELNVNALLLGDSALYLCASSLGGPANYGYTFGSGTRLTVV.

In this sample, this clonotype turned up many times. This chain joins TRBV19 and TRBJ1-3; D unresolved. The V and J ends lost 7 bases and 0 bases respectively, with 10 bases between them. Germline V gene data show CDR1 as LNHDA and CDR2 as SQIVND (reference sequence). CDR3 size: 14 residues. The CDR3: CASNGLSSGNTIYF. The CDR3 DNA follows: TGTGCCAGTAATGGGCTTAGCTCTGGAAACACCATATATTTT.

In its sample, this clonotype was seen many times. The chain has TRBV7-2 and TRBJ2-6, with 8 bases fitting TRBD2. CDR3 length: 15 residues. Looked up from germline, CDR1 is SGHTA and CDR2 is FQGNSA. The trim removed 5 bases at V and 2 bases at J, leaving 2 bases unmatched. This CDR3 reads CASSELAAGANVLTF. CDR3 in DNA: TGTGCCAGCAGCGAACTAGCGGCTGGGGCCAACGTCCTGACTTTC.

This rearrangement joins TRBV11-2 to TRBJ2-5; TRBD2 matches at 13 bases. V lost 4 bases to trimming and J lost 4 bases; unmatched junction nucleotides: 6. Germline CDR1 SGHAT, CDR2 FQNNGV. This CDR3 comprises 16 residues. The CDR3 nucleotides read TGTGCCAGCAGCTCGACTAGCGGGGGGCTAATAGAGACCCAGTACTTC. Translating it yields CASSSTSGGLIETQYF.

This clonotype was recorded many times. The chain links TRBV7-9 to TRBJ1-3; 9 bases fit TRBD1. The CDR3 spans 15 residues. V was clipped by 5 bases and J by 7 bases; unmatched bases: 9. Germline V gene sequence: CDR1 SEHNR, CDR2 FQNEAQ (reference sequence). Here the CDR3 reads CASSPGTGSQNTIYF. The CDR3 bases are TGTGCCAGCAGCCCAGGGACAGGGTCACAGAACACCATATATTTT.

This clonotype was detected many times. The chain combines TRBV7-2 with TRBJ2-3, with 8 bases lining up with TRBD1. The V gene end was trimmed by 4 bases and the J gene end by 4 bases; junction bases not matched to a gene: 4. Germline CDR1 SGHTA, CDR2 FQGNSA. The CDR3 runs 14 residues. CDR3: CASSSRTGSDTQYF. CDR3 sequence (DNA): TGTGCCAGCAGCTCCCGGACAGGGTCAGATACGCAGTATTTT.

This clonotype came up many times. The V call is TRBV11-1, the J call TRBJ2-1; 8 bases line up with TRBD1. Trimming at V came to 5 bases and at J to 3 bases, leaving 6 bases not matched to a gene. CDR3 length equals 15 residues. The germline V gene encodes CDR1 SGHAT and CDR2 FQDESV (reference sequence). The CDR3 DNA reads as TGTGCCAGCAGCCCGTGGACAGGGAGCTACAATGAGCAGTTCTTC. Translation: CASSPWTGSYNEQFF.

This clonotype was seen at least ten times. The J gene is TRBJ1-1, the V gene TRBV20-1; no firm D call. V was shortened by 0 bases and J by 5 bases, with 10 bases between the two germline ends. The CDR3 loop spans 13 amino acids. In germline, CDR1 is DFQATT, CDR2 SNEGSKA (reference sequence). As DNA, the CDR3 is TGCAGTGCTAGAGATTTGACGGAAACTGAAGCTTTCTTT. Translating it yields CSARDLTETEAFF.

This clonotype was counted a few times. V and J are TRBV28 and TRBJ2-4; D is uncertain. V was shortened by 3 bases and J by 3 bases, with 3 bases between the two germline ends. Germline V gives CDR1 MDHEN, CDR2 SYDVKM. The CDR3 is made up of 12 amino acids. The CDR3 DNA reads TGTGCCAGCAGTTTTGGCAAAAACATTCAGTACTTC. It is translated as CASSFGKNIQYF.

By sample fraction, this clonotype is medium-sized (0.01 to 0.1%). The V and J genes are TRBV20-1 and TRBJ2-7, with D perhaps TRBD1 (6 bases). The V end was cut by 4 bases, the J end by 2 bases, with 15 bases between. Per germline, CDR1 DFQATT and CDR2 SNEGSKA (reference sequence). The CDR3 length is 14 residues. This CDR3 reads CSATGPGVTYEQYF. The DNA for the CDR3 is TGCAGTGCTACCGGTCCAGGGGTTACCTACGAGCAGTACTTC.

This clonotype came up many times. The chain carries TRBV7-8 and TRBJ1-2; D possibly corresponds to TRBD1 (5 bases). There are 13 residues in the CDR3. Germline CDR1 and CDR2: SGHVS and FQNEAQ. V was trimmed by 2 bases and J by 6 bases, leaving 10 bases between them. CDR3 DNA: TGTGCCAGCAGCTTATCCAGGGATGATGGCTACACCTTC. As protein: CASSLSRDDGYTF.

This clonotype has ten or more counts. This chain joins TRBV6-5 and TRBJ1-2; D unresolved. The germline V and J ends were trimmed by 7 bases and 3 bases, with 9 bases remaining between them. This CDR3 comprises 12 residues. The germline CDR1 and CDR2 sequences are MNHEY and SVGAGI. The CDR3 nucleotides read TGTGCCAGCACCGACGGACACTATGGCTACACCTTC. It encodes CASTDGHYGYTF.

This clonotype has ten or more counts. The V call is TRBV11-2, the J call TRBJ2-1; D call uncertain. Trimming cost V 1 base and J 3 bases, with 7 bases left between them. Germline CDR1 reads SGHAT; CDR2 reads FQNNGV. The CDR3 consists of 14 residues. The CDR3 sequence is CASSLGPDYNEQFF. CDR3 nucleotides: TGTGCCAGCAGCTTAGGGCCTGACTACAATGAGCAGTTCTTC.

In its sample, this clonotype was seen many times. This chain links TRBV6-6 with TRBJ1-2; D is perhaps TRBD1 (6 bases). The CDR3 sequence is 16 residues long. Germline values: CDR1 MNHNY, CDR2 SVGAGI (reference sequence). The V and J ends lost 0 bases and 7 bases respectively, with 18 bases between them. The CDR3 bases are TGTGCCAGCAGTTACTCGTGGGACACCTCTTTGGGTGGCTACACCTTC. This codes for CASSYSWDTSLGGYTF.

This clonotype was seen ten or more times. CDR3: CSASRAEKQPQHF. CDR3 DNA: TGCAGTGCTAGTAGGGCGGAGAAGCAGCCCCAGCATTTT. The chain combines TRBV20-1 with TRBJ1-5; D is ambiguous. The CDR3 runs to 13 residues. Between the trimmed V and J ends, which lost 3 bases and 7 bases, there was a span of 13 bases. Germline V gene sequence: CDR1 DFQATT, CDR2 SNEGSKA (reference sequence).

In its sample, this clonotype was seen many times. The genes are TRBV11-2 and TRBJ2-5; D may be TRBD2 (6 bases). This CDR3 has 13 residues. From germline, CDR1 is SGHAT and CDR2 FQNNGV. Trimming removed 5 bases from V and 5 bases from J, with 12 bases in between. The CDR3 bases are TGTGCCAGCAGCCCCGTAGCGGAGGAGACCCAGTACTTC. It encodes CASSPVAEETQYF.

Only a few counts were recorded for this clonotype. The V gene is TRBV7-8, the J gene TRBJ1-5; no firm D call. With 6 bases removed from V and 9 bases from J, the gap between germline ends came to 24 bases. Germline CDR1 and CDR2: SGHVS and FQNEAQ. The length of the CDR3 is 16 residues. CDR3 nucleotides: TGTGCCAGCAGTCCCACCCGGGAGAGCTTGAATTGGCCCCAGCATTTT. Encoded protein: CASSPTRESLNWPQHF.

This clonotype was seen a few times. The chain combines TRBV6-2 or TRBV6-3 with TRBJ2-5; 8 positions match TRBD1. Trimming took 6 bases from V and 4 from J; bases not matched to a gene: 4. The CDR3 is 13 amino acids. From germline, CDR1 is MNHEY and CDR2 SVGEGT. The CDR3 coding sequence is TGTGCCAGCAGACCACAGGGGGTAGAGACCCAGTACTTC. It translates to CASRPQGVETQYF.

There are many counts of this clonotype. This chain uses TRBV4-3 with TRBJ2-7; 7 nucleotides match TRBD1. V gave up 1 base and J gave up 2 bases; unmatched junction bases: 2. This CDR3 spans 14 amino acids. Germline loops: CDR1 LGHNA, CDR2 YSLEER. CDR3 amino acids: CASSQGTGPYEQYF. In DNA form, the CDR3 reads TGCGCCAGCAGCCAAGGGACAGGACCCTACGAGCAGTACTTC.

The rearrangement uses TRBV7-2 and TRBJ1-5; 8 nucleotides match TRBD1. The V gene's germline CDR1 is SGHTA and CDR2 FQGNSA. The CDR3 runs to 16 residues. V was clipped by 5 bases and J by 0 bases; unmatched bases: 6. The CDR3 DNA sequence: TGTGCCAGCAGCCCGGACAGGGCGGGTAGCAATCAGCCCCAGCATTTT. Protein sequence: CASSPDRAGSNQPQHF. Based on the CDR3 plus reference TRBV7-2 and TRBJ1-5, the full variable domain is GAGVSQSPSNKVTEKGKDVELRCDPISGHTALYWYRQSLGQGLEFLIYFQGNSAPDKSGLPSDRFSAERTGGSVSTLTIQRTQQEDSAVYLCASSPDRAGSNQPQHFGDGTRLSIL.

This clonotype was seen a few times. V and J are TRBV5-1 and TRBJ1-5; possible D gene TRBD1, 6 bases. Germline loops: CDR1 SGHRS, CDR2 YFSETQ. The CDR3 runs to 15 residues. V lost 0 bases, J lost 7 bases, and 14 bases lay in between. For the CDR3, the DNA is TGCGCCAGCAGCTTGGACGGGGGGCGTTGGCAGCCCCAGCATTTT. Its translation: CASSLDGGRWQPQHF.

This clonotype was observed at least ten times. For the CDR3, the DNA is TGTGCCAGCAGCTTGTCCGGGGACATCGACTACGAGCAGTACTTC. It translates to CASSLSGDIDYEQYF. The gene calls are TRBV7-9 and TRBJ2-7, with D possibly matching TRBD1 (6 bases). V lost 3 bases and J lost 3, with 15 bases in between. The CDR3 length is 15 residues. Germline V gene data show CDR1 as SEHNR and CDR2 as FQNEAQ (reference sequence).

The chain links TRBV13 to TRBJ1-2; 9 positions match TRBD1. CDR3 size: 15 residues. Germline V lookup: CDR1 PRHDT, CDR2 FYEKMQ (reference sequence). The trim removed 5 bases at V and 3 bases at J, leaving 7 bases unmatched. CDR3 nucleotides: TGTGCCAGCAGCCTGGGGACAGGGAGGGACTATGGCTACACCTTC. Protein product: CASSLGTGRDYGYTF. Supplemented by reference TRBV13 and TRBJ1-2, the full variable domain reads AAGVIQSPRHLIKEKRETATLKCYPIPRHDTVYWYQQGPGQDPQFLISFYEKMQSDKGSIPDRFSAQQFSDYHSELNMSSLELGDSALYFCASSLGTGRDYGYTFGSGTRLTVV.

This clonotype was picked up many times. The chain links TRBV29-1 to TRBJ2-1; TRBD1 or TRBD2 may be the D gene (5 bases each). CDR1 SQVTM and CDR2 ANQGSEA come from the germline V gene. Trimming removed 7 bases at V and 7 bases at J, with 20 bases between. The CDR3 contains 14 residues. The CDR3 reads CSGGRLLSRNEQFF. CDR3 DNA sequence: TGCAGCGGGGGACGCCTCCTGTCCAGGAATGAGCAGTTCTTC.

At least ten counts were recorded for this clonotype. The rearrangement joins TRBV27 to TRBJ1-4, with D maybe TRBD1 (6 bases). This CDR3 has 16 residues. CDR1 and CDR2 (germline): MNHEY, SMNVEV (reference sequence). The V end lost 2 bases, the J end lost 6 bases, and 16 bases lay between the germline ends. The CDR3 DNA reads as TGTGCCAGCAGTTTAAAAGGACAGAACCCCTATGAAAAACTGTTTTTT. Its translation is CASSLKGQNPYEKLFF.

This clonotype was found many times. The gene calls are TRBV10-2 and TRBJ2-7; D unresolved. Trimming left V 2 bases short and J 0 bases short, with 11 bases between. The CDR3 has 15 residues. Germline V lookup: CDR1 WSHSY, CDR2 SAAADI. The DNA of the CDR3 is TGCGCCAGCAGTGAGATGAGGCGGAGCTCCTACGAGCAGTACTTC. Its protein product is CASSEMRRSSYEQYF.

There are many counts of this clonotype. This chain joins TRBV20-1 and TRBJ1-5; D unclear. V lost 6 bases to trimming and J lost 0 bases, with 15 bases between them. CDR1 is DFQATT, CDR2 SNEGSKA, per germline (reference sequence). CDR3 size: 15 residues. CDR3 bases: TGCAGTGCGACCTATCTTGGAAATAGCAATCAGCCCCAGCATTTT. Translation gives CSATYLGNSNQPQHF.